One sample yielded the 30 T cell receptor beta chains listed below, sequenced in a study of blood T cell repertoires in COVID-19. The data were produced by immunoSEQ multiplex PCR, yet TCRdb's version contains in-frame clones alone and is incomplete. The sample shows 200,000 to 300,000 clones, roughly nine tenths of them seen only once. What was sequenced was peripheral blood. Receptors originate from a man aged 60 to 75 who had recovered from COVID-19.

The chain uses TRBV29-1 and TRBJ1-1, with a tentative D call TRBD1 (5 bases). This CDR3 comprises 13 residues. V was cut by 6 bases and J by 6 bases, with 17 bases left in between. Germline V CDR1 and CDR2: SQVTM, ANQGSEA. CDR3 amino acids: CSVQFLRDSEAFF. The CDR3 coding sequence is TGCAGCGTCCAATTTCTTAGGGACTCTGAAGCTTTCTTT.

This sequence joins TRBV6-5 and TRBJ2-2, with D perhaps TRBD1 (6 bases). V was trimmed by 11 bases and J by 2 bases, leaving 15 bases between them. The CDR3 runs 14 residues. From germline, CDR1 is MNHEY and CDR2 SVGAGI. In DNA, the CDR3 is TGTGCCTCTCGAGGACAGACTAACACCGGGGAGCTGTTTTTT. Amino acids: CASRGQTNTGELFF.

This clone is a singleton in its sample. CDR3 DNA sequence: TGTGCCAGCAGCGCCTACAGGGGCCACAATGAGCAGTTCTTC. It specifies CASSAYRGHNEQFF. The J gene is TRBJ2-1, the V gene TRBV7-7, with TRBD1 matching over 7 bases. CDR1 and CDR2 from the germline V gene are SSHAT and FNYEAQ (reference sequence). Trimming cost V 5 bases and J 5 bases; bases outside gene matches: 6. The CDR3 has 14 amino acids. The variable domain in full, completed from reference TRBV7-7 and TRBJ2-1, reads GAGVSQSPRYKVTKRGQDVTLRCDPISSHATLYWYQQALGQGPEFLTYFNYEAQPDKSGLPSDRFSAERPEGSISTLTIQRTEQRDSAMYRCASSAYRGHNEQFFGPGTRLTVL.

This clone was seen just once. V and J are TRBV7-9 and TRBJ2-3; 12 nucleotides agree with TRBD2. With 4 bases clipped from V and 2 bases from J, the junction kept 7 bases outside the gene matches. This CDR3 comprises 17 residues. The germline CDR1 and CDR2 sequences are SEHNR and FQNEAQ (reference sequence). The CDR3 protein is CASSSSSGGATTDTQYF. The CDR3 DNA reads TGTGCCAGCAGCTCCTCTAGCGGGGGGGCAACCACAGATACGCAGTATTTT.

A note on this clone: The same CDR3 is also encoded by other DNA sequences in this sample. V is TRBV3-1 (or the pseudogene TRBV3-2) and J is TRBJ1-3, with a weak D call TRBD1 (6 bases). Looked up from germline, CDR1 is LGHDT and CDR2 is YNNKEL (reference sequence). Trimming shortened V by 2 bases and J by 1 base, and 6 bases separated the two germline ends. The CDR3 length is 14 residues. This CDR3 is CASSQRGSGNTIYF. The CDR3 DNA follows: TGTGCCAGCAGCCAAAGGGGGTCTGGAAACACCATATATTTT.

This chain uses TRBV18 with TRBJ1-1; D remains ambiguous. The germline gives CDR1 KGHSH, CDR2 LQKENI. Trimming shortened V by 3 bases and J by 1 base, and 6 bases separated the two germline ends. CDR3 length equals 13 residues. The CDR3 DNA follows: TGTGCCAGCTCACCGGGCCGGAACACTGAAGCTTTCTTT. Its protein is CASSPGRNTEAFF.

V usage is TRBV9 and J usage is TRBJ1-2, with D unclear. Germline CDR1 SGDLS, CDR2 YYNGEE. The CDR3 is 13 residues long. Trimming pared 5 bases from V and 5 bases from J, leaving 13 bases between. CDR3 nucleotide sequence: TGTGCCAGCAGTTTGGTGGTGAGTTATGGCTACACCTTC. Translating it yields CASSLVVSYGYTF. Variable domain in full (rest from reference TRBV9 and TRBJ1-2): DSGVTQTPKHLITATGQRVTLRCSPRSGDLSVYWYQQSLDQGLQFLIQYYNGEERAKGNILERFSAQQFPDLHSELNLSSLELGDSALYFCASSLVVSYGYTFGSGTRLTVV.

The rearrangement joins TRBV29-1 to TRBJ1-6; no clear D. Germline CDR1 SQVTM, CDR2 ANQGSEA. CDR3 length equals 14 residues. Between the trimmed V and J ends, which lost 5 bases and 7 bases, there was a span of 15 bases. Written as DNA, the CDR3 is TGCAGCGTTTCCTCGGGTACCGGGAATTCACCCCTCCACTTT. This sequence encodes CSVSSGTGNSPLHF.

The V call is TRBV10-3, the J call TRBJ2-1; a weak D match, TRBD2 (7 bases). Germline values: CDR1 ENHRY, CDR2 SYGVKD. This CDR3 contains 15 residues. V lost 0 bases and J lost 4, with 10 bases in between. This CDR3 reads CAISESGGAYNEQFF. The CDR3 DNA is TGTGCCATCAGTGAGTCGGGGGGGGCGTACAATGAGCAGTTCTTC.

The chain carries TRBV28 and TRBJ2-3; maybe TRBD1 (5 bases). Germline CDR1 and CDR2: MDHEN and SYDVKM. The V gene lost 4 bases and the J gene lost 3 bases, with 14 bases spanning the gap. CDR3 length: 15 residues. CDR3 in DNA: TGTGCCAGCAGTTCTGGGGCACTGGGGACAGATACGCAGTATTTT. This translates into CASSSGALGTDTQYF.

The chain joins TRBV10-3 to TRBJ2-7, with D possibly being TRBD1 (6 bases). Germline V gene lookup returns CDR1 ENHRY and CDR2 SYGVKD. This CDR3 has 13 amino acids. V shed 5 bases and J shed 0 bases, with 8 bases lying between them. The CDR3 nucleotides are TGTGCCATCAGTAGACAGGCCTCCTACGAGCAGTACTTC. The encoded protein is CAISRQASYEQYF.

V is TRBV4-2 and J is TRBJ2-1; 7 nucleotides line up with TRBD1. CDR1 LGHNA and CDR2 YNFKEQ come from the germline V gene. This CDR3 region has 13 residues. V was pared by 4 bases and J by 8 bases, with 5 bases of the junction left unmatched. The CDR3 DNA reads as TGTGCCAGCAGCCTAGGGGGCCAGGATGAGCAGTTCTTC. Encoded protein: CASSLGGQDEQFF.

The chain is built from TRBV19 and TRBJ1-1; D uncertain. Trimming removed 1 base from V and 0 bases from J, with 21 bases in between. This CDR3 has 19 residues. Looked up from germline, CDR1 is LNHDA and CDR2 is SQIVND (reference sequence). The DNA of the CDR3 is TGTGCCAGTAGTATAGCCCCCTACATCGACCGTAGCATGAACACTGAAGCTTTCTTT. It codes for CASSIAPYIDRSMNTEAFF.

The chain joins TRBV19 to TRBJ2-1; 7 bases line up with TRBD2. This CDR3 has 17 residues. J was trimmed by 3 bases and V by 5 bases; bases with no gene match: 13. Germline values: CDR1 LNHDA, CDR2 SQIVND (reference sequence). CDR3 nucleotide sequence: TGTGCCAGTAGTCCCCGCAGGCAGCGGGGATTCTACAATGAGCAGTTCTTC. Amino acid sequence: CASSPRRQRGFYNEQFF.

The chain recombines TRBV18 with TRBJ2-2, with D perhaps TRBD2 (5 bases). Trimming left V 1 base short and J 4 bases short, with 10 bases between. Germline CDR1 is KGHSH and CDR2 is LQKENI. CDR3 size: 15 residues. As DNA, the CDR3 is TGTGCCAGCTCACCACTAGCGTCGTCCACCGGGGAGCTGTTTTTT. This encodes CASSPLASSTGELFF.

The gene calls are TRBV20-1 and TRBJ1-2; tentative D call: TRBD1 (5 bases). V was cut by 3 bases and J by 0 bases, with 8 bases left in between. This CDR3 is built from 13 residues. CDR1 DFQATT and CDR2 SNEGSKA come from the germline V gene (reference sequence). For the CDR3, the DNA is TGCAGTGCTAGTGGGGCCGCTAACTATGGCTACACCTTC. Its translation: CSASGAANYGYTF.

The V gene is TRBV10-3, the J gene TRBJ1-1, with TRBD1 matching over 8 bases. The CDR3 totals 12 residues. V was pared by 4 bases and J by 5 bases, with 0 bases of the junction left unmatched. The germline V gene encodes CDR1 ENHRY and CDR2 SYGVKD. CDR3 loop: CAISGTGTEAFF. The CDR3 DNA follows: TGTGCCATCAGTGGGACAGGGACTGAAGCTTTCTTT.

In its sample, this clone was seen once. This chain links TRBV19 with TRBJ2-3; TRBD1 might be the D (6 bases). The germline CDR1 and CDR2 sequences are LNHDA and SQIVND (reference sequence). Trimming pared 4 bases from V and 5 bases from J, leaving 19 bases between. The CDR3 spans 16 residues. The CDR3 region is CASSTPQRQARDTQYF. CDR3 sequence (DNA): TGTGCCAGTAGTACGCCTCAACGACAGGCAAGAGATACGCAGTATTTT.

This sequence joins TRBV27 and TRBJ1-6; 7 positions agree with TRBD1. Germline V gene sequence: CDR1 MNHEY, CDR2 SMNVEV (reference sequence). The CDR3 sequence is 13 residues long. V was clipped by 5 bases and J by 13 bases; unmatched bases: 8. The CDR3 is CASSGLGGLPLHF. The CDR3 nucleotides are TGTGCCAGCAGTGGCTTAGGGGGCCTGCCCCTCCACTTT.

The V and J genes are TRBV12-5 and TRBJ2-2, with 7 bases matching TRBD1. Germline V gene data show CDR1 as LGHNT and CDR2 as FRNRAP. This CDR3 region has 15 residues. Germline trimming cut 3 bases from V and 6 bases from J; bases unmatched to any gene: 7. CDR3 sequence: CASGLLQGPAGELFF. CDR3 sequence (DNA): TGTGCTAGTGGTTTACTACAGGGGCCGGCCGGGGAGCTGTTTTTT.

V is TRBV21-1 and J is TRBJ1-1; the D call TRBD1 from the table was never checked on the DNA. TRBV21-1 has pseudogene status. The CDR3 sequence is 15 residues long. CDR3 in amino acids: CASSNPYEGDTEAFF. The CDR3 nucleotides read TGTGCCAGCAGCAATCCTTACGAAGGGGACACTGAAGCTTTCTTT.

J is TRBJ2-3 and V is TRBV5-4; tentatively, D is TRBD2 (5 bases). Germline values: CDR1 SGHNT, CDR2 YYREEE (reference sequence). This CDR3 has 13 residues. Deletions cut 4 bases from V and 4 bases from J, with 10 bases between. The CDR3 region is CASSDRTADTQYF. CDR3 in DNA: TGTGCCAGCAGCGACCGGACTGCAGATACGCAGTATTTT.

This chain links TRBV9 with TRBJ2-3; 13 bases agree with TRBD2. The CDR3 is 17 amino acids. Per germline, CDR1 SGDLS and CDR2 YYNGEE. J was trimmed by 6 bases and V by 0 bases; bases with no gene match: 7. CDR3 DNA sequence: TGTGCCAGCAGCGTAGTTGGGACTAGCGGGGTTCGGGATACGCAGTATTTT. It encodes CASSVVGTSGVRDTQYF. The full variable domain, rest sourced from reference TRBV9 and TRBJ2-3, is DSGVTQTPKHLITATGQRVTLRCSPRSGDLSVYWYQQSLDQGLQFLIQYYNGEERAKGNILERFSAQQFPDLHSELNLSSLELGDSALYFCASSVVGTSGVRDTQYFGPGTRLTVL.

The V call is TRBV7-9, the J call TRBJ2-7; D ambiguous. This CDR3 spans 16 amino acids. CDR1 is SEHNR, CDR2 FQNEAQ, per germline (reference sequence). V lost 5 bases, J lost 3 bases, and 20 bases lay in between. DNA for the CDR3: TGTGCCAGCAGCCCCCGGTTAGGCCCTCGAGGCTACGAGCAGTACTTC. It yields the protein CASSPRLGPRGYEQYF. Full variable domain (outside the CDR3, taken from reference TRBV7-9 and TRBJ2-7): DTGVSQNPRHKITKRGQNVTFRCDPISEHNRLYWYRQTLGQGPEFLTYFQNEAQLEKSRLLSDRFSAERPKGSFSTLEIQRTEQGDSAMYLCASSPRLGPRGYEQYFGPGTRLTVT.

V usage is TRBV7-2 and J usage is TRBJ1-2; TRBD1 matches at 7 bases. With V trimmed by 5 bases and J by 6 bases, 9 bases remained unmatched. This CDR3 has 14 residues. CDR1 and CDR2 (germline): SGHTA, FQGNSA. CDR3 residues: CASSPRQGRDGYTF. CDR3 DNA sequence: TGTGCCAGCAGCCCCCGACAGGGTAGGGATGGCTACACCTTC.

About this clone itself: The junction differs from germline at one of its ends, possibly a read error. This chain uses TRBV7-9 with TRBJ2-7; D call uncertain. This CDR3 region has 13 residues. Germline assignment: CDR1 SEHNR and CDR2 FQNEAQ (reference sequence). The CDR3 DNA is TGTGCCAGCAGCTTAGAACAGACCTACGGGCAGTACTTC. This translates into CASSLEQTYGQYF.

This clone came up once. The rearrangement links TRBV6-5 to TRBJ2-1, with a possible D match to TRBD1 (6 bases). CDR1 and CDR2 from the germline V gene are MNHEY and SVGAGI. The CDR3 runs to 15 residues. Deletions cut 5 bases from V and 0 bases from J, with 11 bases between. The DNA for the CDR3 is TGTGCCAGCAGTCCCTACAGGGCCTCCTACAATGAGCAGTTCTTC. It yields the protein CASSPYRASYNEQFF.

The chain has TRBV6-5 and TRBJ1-3, with 7 bases lining up with TRBD1. CDR1 and CDR2 from the germline V gene are MNHEY and SVGAGI. V shed 5 bases and J 4 bases; nucleotides not matched to a gene: 5. The CDR3 has 14 amino acids. The CDR3 loop reads CASSSGQAGNTIYF. CDR3 DNA sequence: TGTGCCAGCAGTAGTGGACAGGCCGGAAACACCATATATTTT.

Only a few counts were recorded for this clone. The rearrangement links TRBV29-1 to TRBJ1-1; D not resolved. CDR1 and CDR2 from the germline V gene are SQVTM and ANQGSEA. The CDR3 contains 11 residues. V lost 7 bases and J lost 6, with 12 bases in between. CDR3 residues: CSDDRSAEAFF. In DNA form, the CDR3 reads TGCAGCGACGACCGTAGCGCTGAAGCTTTCTTT.

This sequence joins TRBV7-2 and TRBJ2-1; 7 bases are a match to TRBD2. The V gene's germline CDR1 is SGHTA and CDR2 FQGNSA. The CDR3 is 15 amino acids. The junction had 6 bases not matched to a gene; V was cut back by 5 bases and J by 2 bases. The CDR3 nucleotides read TGTGCCAGCAGCATCAGCGGGGTCCCCTACAATGAGCAGTTCTTC. Translating gives CASSISGVPYNEQFF.